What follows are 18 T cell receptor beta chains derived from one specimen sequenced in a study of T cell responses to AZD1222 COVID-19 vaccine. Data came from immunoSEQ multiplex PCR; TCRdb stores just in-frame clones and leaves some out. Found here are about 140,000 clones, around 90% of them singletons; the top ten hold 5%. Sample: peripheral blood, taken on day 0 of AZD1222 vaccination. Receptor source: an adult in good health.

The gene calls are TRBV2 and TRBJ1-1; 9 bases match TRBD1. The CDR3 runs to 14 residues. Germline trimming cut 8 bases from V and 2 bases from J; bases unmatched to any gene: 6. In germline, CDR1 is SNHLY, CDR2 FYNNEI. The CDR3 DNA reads TGTGCCAGCCATGCGACAGGGGGTAACACTGAAGCTTTCTTT. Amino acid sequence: CASHATGGNTEAFF. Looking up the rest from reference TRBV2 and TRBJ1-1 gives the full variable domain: EPEVTQTPSHQVTQMGQEVILRCVPISNHLYFYWYRQILGQKVEFLVSFYNNEISEKSEIFDDQFSVERPDGSNFTLKIRSTKLEDSAMYFCASHATGGNTEAFFGQGTRLTVV.

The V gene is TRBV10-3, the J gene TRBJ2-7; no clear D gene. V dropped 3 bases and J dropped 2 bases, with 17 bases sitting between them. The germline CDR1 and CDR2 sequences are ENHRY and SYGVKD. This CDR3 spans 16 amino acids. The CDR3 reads CAISDPPGPRPYEQYF. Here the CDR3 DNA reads TGTGCCATCAGTGACCCCCCGGGCCCTCGGCCCTACGAGCAGTACTTC.

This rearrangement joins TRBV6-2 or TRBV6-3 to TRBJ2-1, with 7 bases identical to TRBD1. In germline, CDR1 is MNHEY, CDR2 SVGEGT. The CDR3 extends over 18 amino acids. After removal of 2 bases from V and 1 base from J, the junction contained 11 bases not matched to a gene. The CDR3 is CASSYPGTAYLSYNEQFF. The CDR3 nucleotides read TGTGCCAGCAGTTACCCGGGGACAGCCTATTTATCCTACAATGAGCAGTTCTTC.

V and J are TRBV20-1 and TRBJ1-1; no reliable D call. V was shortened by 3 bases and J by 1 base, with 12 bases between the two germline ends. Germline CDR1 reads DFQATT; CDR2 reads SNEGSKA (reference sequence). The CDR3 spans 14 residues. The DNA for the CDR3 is TGCAGTGCTAGTTTGGGTGGGAGGAACACTGAAGCTTTCTTT. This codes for CSASLGGRNTEAFF.

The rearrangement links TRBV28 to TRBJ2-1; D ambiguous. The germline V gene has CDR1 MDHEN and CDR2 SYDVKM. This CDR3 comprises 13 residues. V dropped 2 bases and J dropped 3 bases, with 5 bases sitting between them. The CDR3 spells CASSLTDYNEQFF. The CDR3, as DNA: TGTGCCAGCAGTTTAACAGACTACAATGAGCAGTTCTTC.

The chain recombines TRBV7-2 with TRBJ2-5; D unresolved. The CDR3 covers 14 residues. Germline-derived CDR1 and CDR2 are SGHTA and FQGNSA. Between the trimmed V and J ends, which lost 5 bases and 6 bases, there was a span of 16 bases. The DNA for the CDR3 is TGTGCCAGCAGCAACACCTTATTAGTGAAGACCCAGTACTTC. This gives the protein CASSNTLLVKTQYF.

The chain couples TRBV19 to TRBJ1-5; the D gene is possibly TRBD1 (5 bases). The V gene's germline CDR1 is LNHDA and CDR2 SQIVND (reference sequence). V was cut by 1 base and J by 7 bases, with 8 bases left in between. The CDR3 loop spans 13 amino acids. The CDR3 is CASSIGGGQPQHF. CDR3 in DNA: TGTGCCAGTAGTATAGGGGGCGGCCAGCCCCAGCATTTT.

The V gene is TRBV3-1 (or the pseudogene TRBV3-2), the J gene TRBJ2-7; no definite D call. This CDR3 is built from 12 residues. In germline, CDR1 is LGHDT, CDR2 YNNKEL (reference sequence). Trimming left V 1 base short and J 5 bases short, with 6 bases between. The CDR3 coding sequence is TGTGCCAGCAGCCAAGTTAACGACGAGCAGTACTTC. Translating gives CASSQVNDEQYF.

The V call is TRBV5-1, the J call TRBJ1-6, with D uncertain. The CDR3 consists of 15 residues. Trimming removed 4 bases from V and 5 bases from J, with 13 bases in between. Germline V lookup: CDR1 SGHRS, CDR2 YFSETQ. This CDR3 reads CASSRGPNDNSPLHF. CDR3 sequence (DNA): TGCGCCAGCAGCCGAGGGCCTAATGATAATTCACCCCTCCACTTT.

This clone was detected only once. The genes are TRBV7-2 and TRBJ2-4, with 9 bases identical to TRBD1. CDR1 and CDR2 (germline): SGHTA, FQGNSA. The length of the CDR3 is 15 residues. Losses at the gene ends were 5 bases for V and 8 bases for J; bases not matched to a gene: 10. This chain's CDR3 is CASSQDTGGGYIQYF. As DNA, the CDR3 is TGTGCCAGCAGCCAAGACACAGGGGGCGGTTACATTCAGTACTTC.

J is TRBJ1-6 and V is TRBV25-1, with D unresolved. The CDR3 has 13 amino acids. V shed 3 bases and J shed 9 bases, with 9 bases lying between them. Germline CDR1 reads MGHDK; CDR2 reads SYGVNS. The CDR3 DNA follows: TGTGCCAGCAGTGACGTTTTGGGTTCACCCCTCCACTTT. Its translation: CASSDVLGSPLHF.

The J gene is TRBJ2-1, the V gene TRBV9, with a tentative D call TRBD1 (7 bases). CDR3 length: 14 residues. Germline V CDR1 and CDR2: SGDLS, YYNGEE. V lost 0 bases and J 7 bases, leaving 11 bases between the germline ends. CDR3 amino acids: CASSVEQGRNEQFF. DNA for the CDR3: TGTGCCAGCAGCGTAGAACAGGGGAGGAATGAGCAGTTCTTC.

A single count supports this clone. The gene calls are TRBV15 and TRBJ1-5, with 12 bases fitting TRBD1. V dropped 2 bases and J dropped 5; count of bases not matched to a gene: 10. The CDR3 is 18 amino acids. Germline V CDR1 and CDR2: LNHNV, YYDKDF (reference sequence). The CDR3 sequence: CATSRKPGQGAGYQPQHF. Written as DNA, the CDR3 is TGTGCCACCAGCAGAAAACCGGGACAGGGGGCAGGTTATCAGCCCCAGCATTTT.

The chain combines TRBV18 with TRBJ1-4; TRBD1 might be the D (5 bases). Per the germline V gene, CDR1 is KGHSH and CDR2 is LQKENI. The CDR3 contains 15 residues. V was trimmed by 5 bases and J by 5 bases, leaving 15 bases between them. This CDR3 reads CASSLPGTLNEKLFF. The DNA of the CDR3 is TGTGCCAGCTCATTACCCGGGACGCTGAATGAAAAACTGTTTTTT.

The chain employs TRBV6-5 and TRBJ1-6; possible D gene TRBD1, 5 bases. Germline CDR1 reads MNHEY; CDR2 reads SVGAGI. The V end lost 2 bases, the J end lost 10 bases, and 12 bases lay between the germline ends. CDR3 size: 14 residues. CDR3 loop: CASSYKGPFSPLHF. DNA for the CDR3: TGTGCCAGCAGTTACAAGGGGCCGTTCTCACCCCTCCACTTT.

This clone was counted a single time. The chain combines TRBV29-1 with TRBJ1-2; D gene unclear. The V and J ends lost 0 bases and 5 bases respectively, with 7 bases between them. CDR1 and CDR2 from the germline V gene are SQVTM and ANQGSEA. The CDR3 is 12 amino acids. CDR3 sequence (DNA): TGCAGCGTTGAAGATCCCGATTATGGCTACACCTTC. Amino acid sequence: CSVEDPDYGYTF. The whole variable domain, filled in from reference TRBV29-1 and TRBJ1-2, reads SAVISQKPSRDICQRGTSLTIQCQVDSQVTMMFWYRQQPGQSLTLIATANQGSEATYESGFVIDKFPISRPNLTFSTLTVSNMSPEDSSIYLCSVEDPDYGYTFGSGTRLTVV.

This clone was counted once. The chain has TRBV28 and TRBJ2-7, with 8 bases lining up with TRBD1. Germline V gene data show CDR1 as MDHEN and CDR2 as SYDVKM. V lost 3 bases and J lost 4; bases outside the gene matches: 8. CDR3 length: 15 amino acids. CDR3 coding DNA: TGTGCCAGCAGTTTGGGCGGGACAGGTGCTTACGAGCAGTACTTC. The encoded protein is CASSLGGTGAYEQYF.

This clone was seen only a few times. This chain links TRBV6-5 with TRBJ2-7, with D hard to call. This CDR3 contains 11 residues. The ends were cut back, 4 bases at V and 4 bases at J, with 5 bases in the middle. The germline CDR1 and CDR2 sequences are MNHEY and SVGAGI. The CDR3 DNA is TGTGCCAGCAGTTCCCAGTACGAGCAGTACTTC. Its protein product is CASSSQYEQYF.